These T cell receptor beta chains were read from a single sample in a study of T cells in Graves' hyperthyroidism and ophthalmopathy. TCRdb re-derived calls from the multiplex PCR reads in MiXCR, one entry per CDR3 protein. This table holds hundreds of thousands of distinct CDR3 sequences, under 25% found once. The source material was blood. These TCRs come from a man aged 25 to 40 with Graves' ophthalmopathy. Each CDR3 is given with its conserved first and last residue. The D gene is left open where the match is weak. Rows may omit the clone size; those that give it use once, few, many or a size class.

CDR3 protein: CASSLGLAAGELFF; CDR3 DNA: TGTGCCAGCAGTTTAGGACTAGCGGCCGGGGAGCTGTTTTTT; clone size: many; J gene: TRBJ2-2; V gene: TRBV28; D gene: TRBD2
CDR3 protein: CASSYRRVAGQETQYF; CDR3 DNA: TGTGCCAGCAGCTATCGGAGGGTAGCGGGACAAGAGACCCAGTACTTC; clone size: .; J gene: TRBJ2-5; V gene: TRBV7-8; D gene: TRBD2
CDR3 protein: CASSLEATSGRHNEQFF; CDR3 DNA: TGTGCCAGCAGCTTAGAAGCGACTAGCGGGAGACACAATGAGCAGTTCTTC; clone size: many; J gene: TRBJ2-1; V gene: TRBV11-3; D gene: TRBD2
CDR3 protein: CASSLTSSASSYNEQFF; CDR3 DNA: TGTGCCAGCAGCTTAACGTCTAGCGCAAGCTCCTACAATGAGCAGTTCTTC; clone size: few; J gene: TRBJ2-1; V gene: TRBV7-3; D gene: .
CDR3 protein: CASSPRPGDTQYF; CDR3 DNA: TGTGCCAGCAGCCCAAGACCCGGCGACACGCAGTATTTT; clone size: .; J gene: TRBJ2-3; V gene: TRBV7-3; D gene: .
CDR3 protein: CSASGSRSYEQYF; CDR3 DNA: TGCAGTGCTAGCGGGAGTAGGTCCTACGAGCAGTACTTC; clone size: .; J gene: TRBJ2-7; V gene: TRBV20-1; D gene: .
CDR3 protein: CASNNGYEQYF; CDR3 DNA: TGTGCCAGCAACAATGGCTACGAGCAGTACTTC; clone size: few; J gene: TRBJ2-7; V gene: TRBV28; D gene: .
CDR3 protein: CASSLGAVLAGFYNEQFF; CDR3 DNA: TGTGCCAGCAGCTTGGGGGCGGTCCTAGCGGGGTTCTACAATGAGCAGTTCTTC; clone size: .; J gene: TRBJ2-1; V gene: TRBV5-6; D gene: TRBD2
CDR3 protein: CASNPQWLAYEQYF; CDR3 DNA: TGTGCCAGTAATCCACAGTGGCTAGCCTACGAGCAGTACTTC; clone size: .; J gene: TRBJ2-7; V gene: TRBV19; D gene: .
CDR3 protein: CASSGGGTGESEYF; CDR3 DNA: TGTGCCAGCAGTGGGGGAGGGACAGGGGAAAGCGAGTACTTC; clone size: .; J gene: TRBJ2-7; V gene: TRBV6-1; D gene: TRBD1
CDR3 protein: CSVEDQTSGNTYEQYF; CDR3 DNA: TGCAGCGTTGAAGACCAGACTAGCGGGAATACCTACGAGCAGTACTTC; clone size: few; J gene: TRBJ2-7; V gene: TRBV29-1; D gene: TRBD2
CDR3 protein: CASSPSLYEQYF; CDR3 DNA: TGTGCCAGCTCACCGAGCCTCTACGAGCAGTACTTC; clone size: many; J gene: TRBJ2-7; V gene: TRBV18; D gene: .
CDR3 protein: CSVADRETFF; CDR3 DNA: TGCAGCGTTGCCGACAGGGAAACTTTCTTT; clone size: .; J gene: TRBJ1-1; V gene: TRBV29-1; D gene: TRBD1
CDR3 protein: CASSFPGQHYGYTF; CDR3 DNA: TGTGCCAGCAGCTTCCCGGGACAGCACTATGGCTACACCTTC; clone size: few; J gene: TRBJ1-2; V gene: TRBV7-9; D gene: TRBD1
CDR3 protein: CASSPGTSYNSPLHF; CDR3 DNA: TGTGCCAGCAGCCCCGGGACATCCTATAATTCACCCCTCCACTTT; clone size: .; J gene: TRBJ1-6; V gene: TRBV6-1; D gene: .
CDR3 protein: CAWSVGQGAYGYTF; CDR3 DNA: TGTGCCTGGAGTGTTGGGCAGGGGGCCTATGGCTACACCTTC; clone size: many; J gene: TRBJ1-2; V gene: TRBV30; D gene: TRBD1
CDR3 protein: CASSYSIVGELFF; CDR3 DNA: TGTGCCAGCAGTTACTCGATAGTCGGGGAGCTGTTTTTT; clone size: few; J gene: TRBJ2-2; V gene: TRBV6-5; D gene: .
CDR3 protein: CASSLGPLSEAFF; CDR3 DNA: TGTGCCAGCAGCTTGGGACCATTGTCTGAAGCTTTCTTT; clone size: many; J gene: TRBJ1-1; V gene: TRBV11-3; D gene: .
CDR3 protein: CAWGPGLTNTDTQYF; CDR3 DNA: TGTGCCTGGGGTCCGGGACTGACAAACACAGATACGCAGTATTTT; clone size: few; J gene: TRBJ2-3; V gene: TRBV30; D gene: .
CDR3 protein: CASSRELAGARGEQYF; CDR3 DNA: TGTGCCAGCAGCCGTGAACTAGCGGGAGCGCGGGGTGAGCAGTACTTC; clone size: .; J gene: TRBJ2-7; V gene: TRBV7-2; D gene: TRBD2
CDR3 protein: CASSPTGAPGTEAFF; CDR3 DNA: TGTGCCAGCTCCCCAACGGGGGCCCCCGGCACTGAAGCTTTCTTT; clone size: many; J gene: TRBJ1-1; V gene: TRBV18; D gene: .
CDR3 protein: CASSVTLAAQETQYF; CDR3 DNA: TGTGCCAGCAGCGTAACGCTAGCAGCCCAAGAGACCCAGTACTTC; clone size: .; J gene: TRBJ2-5; V gene: TRBV9; D gene: .
CDR3 protein: CASSLLAGVNYEQYF; CDR3 DNA: TGTGCCAGTAGTTTACTAGCGGGAGTGAACTACGAGCAGTACTTC; clone size: once; J gene: TRBJ2-7; V gene: TRBV19; D gene: TRBD2
CDR3 protein: CSARDRRQGAYEQYF; CDR3 DNA: TGCAGTGCTAGAGATCGAAGGCAGGGGGCCTACGAGCAGTACTTC; clone size: .; J gene: TRBJ2-7; V gene: TRBV20-1; D gene: TRBD1
CDR3 protein: CASSPLDRGYNTEAFF; CDR3 DNA: TGTGCCAGCAGCCCACTCGATAGGGGGTACAACACTGAAGCTTTCTTT; clone size: .; J gene: TRBJ1-1; V gene: TRBV11-2; D gene: .
CDR3 protein: CASSLEFGGGSKTQYF; CDR3 DNA: TGTGCCAGCAGCTTAGAGTTCGGAGGCGGGAGTAAGACCCAGTACTTC; clone size: few; J gene: TRBJ2-5; V gene: TRBV11-2; D gene: TRBD2
CDR3 protein: CASSRPGTGNTIYF; CDR3 DNA: TGTGCCAGCAGCCGTCCAGGGACCGGAAACACCATATATTTT; clone size: many; J gene: TRBJ1-3; V gene: TRBV3-1; D gene: .
CDR3 protein: CASSLAGRGLLAANTGELFF; CDR3 DNA: TGTGCCAGCAGTTTAGCGGGCAGGGGCCTACTAGCCGCGAACACCGGGGAGCTGTTTTTT; clone size: .; J gene: TRBJ2-2; V gene: TRBV12-3/TRBV12-4; D gene: .
CDR3 protein: CASSPWTSGIQFF; CDR3 DNA: TGTGCCAGCAGCCCCTGGACTAGCGGGATTCAGTTCTTC; clone size: many; J gene: TRBJ2-1; V gene: TRBV11-2; D gene: TRBD2
CDR3 protein: CSARNLAGAYNEQFF; CDR3 DNA: TGCAGTGCTAGGAATCTAGCGGGTGCCTACAATGAGCAGTTCTTC; clone size: .; J gene: TRBJ2-1; V gene: TRBV20-1; D gene: TRBD2
CDR3 protein: CSAGLAGGMKTQYF; CDR3 DNA: TGCAGTGCTGGACTAGCGGGAGGTATGAAGACCCAGTACTTC; clone size: .; J gene: TRBJ2-5; V gene: TRBV20-1; D gene: TRBD2
CDR3 protein: CASSLGASGTDEQFF; CDR3 DNA: TGTGCCAGCAGCTTAGGGGCTAGCGGGACCGATGAGCAGTTCTTC; clone size: .; J gene: TRBJ2-1; V gene: TRBV7-8; D gene: TRBD2
CDR3 protein: CASSLEGLLNTGELFF; CDR3 DNA: TGTGCCAGCAGCTTAGAGGGACTACTGAACACCGGGGAGCTGTTTTTT; clone size: .; J gene: TRBJ2-2; V gene: TRBV7-2; D gene: TRBD2
CDR3 protein: CASSRSGRDYEQYF; CDR3 DNA: TGTGCCAGCAGCCGGAGCGGGAGGGACTACGAGCAGTACTTC; clone size: few; J gene: TRBJ2-7; V gene: TRBV7-9; D gene: TRBD2
CDR3 protein: CASSQRRVSRNTIYF; CDR3 DNA: TGTGCCAGCAGCCAGCGTCGGGTATCTCGAAACACCATATATTTT; clone size: few; J gene: TRBJ1-3; V gene: TRBV13; D gene: .
CDR3 protein: CASGLGPEGAEAFF; CDR3 DNA: TGTGCTAGTGGTTTGGGCCCAGAGGGGGCTGAAGCTTTCTTT; clone size: many; J gene: TRBJ1-1; V gene: TRBV12-5; D gene: .
CDR3 protein: CASNPWTGSGQPQHF; CDR3 DNA: TGTGCCAGTAACCCCTGGACAGGGTCGGGCCAGCCCCAGCATTTT; clone size: .; J gene: TRBJ1-5; V gene: TRBV19; D gene: TRBD1
CDR3 protein: CASSLGTSGTISYEQYF; CDR3 DNA: TGTGCCAGCTCACTCGGGACTAGCGGGACGATTTCCTACGAGCAGTACTTC; clone size: .; J gene: TRBJ2-7; V gene: TRBV18; D gene: TRBD2
CDR3 protein: CASSATSGRASNEQFF; CDR3 DNA: TGTGCCAGCAGCGCCACTAGCGGGAGGGCCTCTAATGAGCAGTTCTTC; clone size: .; J gene: TRBJ2-1; V gene: TRBV7-9; D gene: TRBD2